The T cell receptor (beta chain) under discussion was sequenced for a study of cytomegalovirus exposure and HLA in healthy donors. Across the whole study: An earlier analysis found 100 million or so unique TCR beta sequences from around 180 million T cells. Study-wide results and limits: The authors assumed roughly uniform sequencing depth across donors for presence/absence analyses. In vitro experiments confirmed that three CMV-associated chains were specific for CMV antigens.

Trimming removed 0 bases at V and 9 bases at J, with 7 bases between. The CDR3 spans 13 residues. In germline, CDR1 is SGDLS, CDR2 YYNGEE. With regard to this clone: No antigen is known for it.

The PCR contained 60 Vbeta and 13 Jbeta primers. Measured with immunoSEQ multiplex PCR; TCRdb has only the in-frame clones, and not every one. The sample holds 95,000 to 150,000 clones, roughly four fifths seen once. At the time of sampling, donors were nominally healthy, though unrecorded immune exposures were likely. Sequencing input: PBMCs. The J gene is TRBJ1-6, the V gene TRBV9; D is uncertain. The receptor was derived from a woman between 40 and 50 years old in good health and CMV-seronegative. CDR3 DNA: TGTGCCAGCAGCGTAGAAGTTAGTTCACCCCTCCACTTT. Residues: CASSVEVSSPLHF. Combining the CDR3 with reference TRBV9 and TRBJ1-6 gives the whole variable domain DSGVTQTPKHLITATGQRVTLRCSPRSGDLSVYWYQQSLDQGLQFLIQYYNGEERAKGNILERFSAQQFPDLHSELNLSSLELGDSALYFCASSVEVSSPLHFGNGTRLTVT.